This T cell receptor beta chain was captured in a study of CD8+CD57+ T cells in acquired aplastic anemia. As for the study in general: The sorted CD4+ and CD8+ cells yielded an average about 3.5 ug of DNA.

Only patients with CD8+CD57+ cell expansion on flow cytometry were chosen for sequencing. Diagnosis of severe acquired aplastic anemia applied to all patients. A note on this clonotype: Antigen: not known.

TCR beta VDJ and CDR3 profiles were obtained from a genomic DNA template. TCRdb re-derived calls from the reads in MiXCR, one entry per CDR3 protein. The sample records 210,000 or so distinct CDR3 sequences, around 49% being singletons. Study-wide results and limits: Patients and controls shared just under 30 CD8+ CDR3 sequences, highly expressed in patients. Levels of CD8+ Simpson's diversity were not significantly distinct in patients versus controls.

Germline lookup yields CDR1 SQVTM and CDR2 ANQGSEA. The CDR3 consists of 13 residues. The V and J ends lost 4 bases and 6 bases, in that order; junction bases with no gene match: 9. The V gene is TRBV29-1, the J gene TRBJ2-7; 7 bases match TRBD1. The clonotype was recovered from a human donor with aplastic anemia. The sample was sorted CD4+, CD8+, or CD8+CD57+ T cells (not recorded which) from PBMCs. This CDR3 reads CSVATGWSSEQYF. The CDR3 region has the DNA TGCAGCGTTGCGACAGGGTGGTCTAGCGAGCAGTACTTC.